Listed below are T cell receptor beta chains from one sample, sequenced in a study of T-cell reconstitution after alpha-beta-depleted transplantation in children. TCRdb redid the calling of the PCR reads with MiXCR, one entry per CDR3 protein. The profile shows a few hundred thousand distinct CDR3 sequences, approximately 41% of them singletons. The sample in question was PBMCs, obtained before TCRalphabeta/CD19-depleted stem cell transplant. These receptors were obtained from a girl aged 2-10 years with aplastic anemia, due to receive a stem cell transplant. Both conserved end residues are part of each CDR3.

V | CDR3
TRBV29-1 | CSVKVAGGRSDNEQFF
TRBV28 | CASMDRGGTGELFF
TRBV6-2/TRBV6-3 | CASGGDSPMRTEAFF
TRBV6-6 | CASSVVATYEQYF
TRBV29-1 | CSPPRTDNGYTF
TRBV3-1 | CASSQDWSTPLYEQYF
TRBV6-5 | CASSYSWTGEAGELFF
TRBV5-1 | CASSPAPGPDTQYF
TRBV27 | CASSLRSRGGNEQFF
TRBV29-1 | CSVHVGTGELFF
TRBV12-3/TRBV12-4 | CASSTRRGAKDEQYF
TRBV20-1 | CSAREKGPF
TRBV2 | CASSGQGRETDTQYF
TRBV20-1 | CSASQAWAYTF
TRBV2 | CASSERNDRVVYEQYF
TRBV6-1 | CASKIQGGIGGYTF
TRBV20-1 | CSALRPSSGDETQYF
TRBV11-1 | CASSSLGMGYEQYF
TRBV28 | CASSPFTPSSGLAGYSYEQYF
TRBV21-1 | CASSKPPGQNANTGELFF
TRBV12-3/TRBV12-4 | CASRLSGGAGNEQFF
TRBV12-3/TRBV12-4 | CASSTPIKGYGYTF
TRBV28 | CASSDPGGRADNEQFF
TRBV6-1 | CASRNTGPGKETQYF
TRBV29-1 | CSVEVNRGGNTIYF
TRBV6-5 | CASSYLGTGNDEQYF
TRBV2 | CASSEPSGGGIYNEQFF
TRBV4-3 | CASSQETSDRLYGYTF
TRBV20-1 | CCARWVGASGAVGEQYF
TRBV20-1 | CSARGLAEPSGANVLTF
TRBV20-1 | CSAHSLTYEQYF
TRBV12-3/TRBV12-4 | CASGRSESKETQYF
TRBV30 | CAWTAGTDTQYF
TRBV5-1 | CASSFRTSGVPDTQYF
TRBV12-3/TRBV12-4 | CASSLTGEGNTGELFF
TRBV5-1 | CASSLYGQDYEQYF
TRBV4-2 | CASSQDPRPPDTQYF
TRBV11-2 | CASSLEKGGSYNEQFF
TRBV20-1 | CSARDLLGSYEQYF
TRBV20-1 | CSAPRSGPSGEQYF
TRBV7-9 | CASSLKGGPDTQYF